The clone carrying this T cell receptor (beta chain) was found many times. The antigen remains unidentified. This sample is drawn from a study of glioma-infiltrating T cells. Findings of the study overall: Only very few CDR3 sequences appeared in both tissue and blood.

The CDR3 runs to 14 residues. The V gene end was trimmed by 5 bases and the J gene end by 4 bases; junction bases not matched to a gene: 6. Using RNA template, CDR3s of TCR alpha and beta were amplified with iRepertoire arm-PCR. In TCRdb, the multiplex PCR reads were re-called with MiXCR into one record per CDR3 protein. The sample shows some 120,000 distinct CDR3 sequences, 20% to 25% of them seen only once. Sequenced material: glioma tissue, nonneoplastic brain tissue, or PBMCs (not recorded which). The genes are TRBV12-3 or TRBV12-4 and TRBJ2-3; TRBD2 matches at 7 bases. This clonotype was obtained from a human donor with low-grade glioma or glioblastoma, undergoing nonglioma brain surgery, or in good health (not recorded which). CDR3 residues: CASSPPTSADTQYF. In nucleotides, the CDR3 is TGTGCCAGCAGTCCCCCCACTAGCGCAGATACGCAGTATTTT.